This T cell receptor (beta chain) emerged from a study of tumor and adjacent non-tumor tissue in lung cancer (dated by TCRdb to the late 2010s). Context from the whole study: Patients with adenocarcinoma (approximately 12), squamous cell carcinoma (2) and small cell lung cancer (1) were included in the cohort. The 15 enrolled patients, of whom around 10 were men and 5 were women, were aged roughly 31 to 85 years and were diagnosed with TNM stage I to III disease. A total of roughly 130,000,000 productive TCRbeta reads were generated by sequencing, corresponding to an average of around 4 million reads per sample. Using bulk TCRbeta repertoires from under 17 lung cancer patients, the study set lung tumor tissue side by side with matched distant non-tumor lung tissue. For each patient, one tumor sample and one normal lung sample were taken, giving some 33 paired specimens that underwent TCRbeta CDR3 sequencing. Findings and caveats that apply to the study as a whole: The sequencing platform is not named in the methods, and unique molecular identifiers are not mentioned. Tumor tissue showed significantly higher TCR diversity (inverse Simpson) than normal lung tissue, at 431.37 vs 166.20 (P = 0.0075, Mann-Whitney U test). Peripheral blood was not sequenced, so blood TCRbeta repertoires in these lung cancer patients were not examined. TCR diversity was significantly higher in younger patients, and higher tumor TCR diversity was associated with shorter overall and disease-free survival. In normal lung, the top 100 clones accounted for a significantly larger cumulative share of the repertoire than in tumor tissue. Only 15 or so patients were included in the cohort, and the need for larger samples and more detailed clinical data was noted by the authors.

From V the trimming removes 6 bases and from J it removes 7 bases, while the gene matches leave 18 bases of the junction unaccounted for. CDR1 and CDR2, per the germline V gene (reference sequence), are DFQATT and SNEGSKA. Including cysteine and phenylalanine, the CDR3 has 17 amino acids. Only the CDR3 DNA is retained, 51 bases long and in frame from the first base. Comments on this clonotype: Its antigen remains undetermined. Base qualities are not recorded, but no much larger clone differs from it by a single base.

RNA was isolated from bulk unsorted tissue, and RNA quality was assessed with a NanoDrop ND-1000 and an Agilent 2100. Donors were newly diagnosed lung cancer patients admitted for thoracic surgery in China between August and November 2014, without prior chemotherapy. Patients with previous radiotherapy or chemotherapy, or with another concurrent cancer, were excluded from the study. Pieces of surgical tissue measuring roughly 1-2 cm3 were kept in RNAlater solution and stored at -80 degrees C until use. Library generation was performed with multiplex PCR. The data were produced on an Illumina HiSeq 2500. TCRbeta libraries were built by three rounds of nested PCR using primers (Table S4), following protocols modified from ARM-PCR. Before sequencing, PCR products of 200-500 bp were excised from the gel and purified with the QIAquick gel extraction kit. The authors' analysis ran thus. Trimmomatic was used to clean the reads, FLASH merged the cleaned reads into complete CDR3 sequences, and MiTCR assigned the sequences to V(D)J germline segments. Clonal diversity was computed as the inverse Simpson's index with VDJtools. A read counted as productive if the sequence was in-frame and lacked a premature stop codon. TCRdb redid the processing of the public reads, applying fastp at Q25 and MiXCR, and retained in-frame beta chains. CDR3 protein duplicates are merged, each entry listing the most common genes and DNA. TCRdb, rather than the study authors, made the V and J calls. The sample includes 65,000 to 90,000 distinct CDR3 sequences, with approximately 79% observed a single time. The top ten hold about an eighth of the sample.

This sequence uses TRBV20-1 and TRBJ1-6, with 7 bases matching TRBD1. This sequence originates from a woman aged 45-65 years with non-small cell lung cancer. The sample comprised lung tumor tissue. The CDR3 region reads CSARYLGAGTANSPLHF. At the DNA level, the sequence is TGCAGTGCCAGATATCTTGGTGCCGGGACAGCGAATTCACCCCTCCACTTT.